Sequencing of this T cell receptor beta chain was carried out in a study of T cell changes during pregnancy in multiple sclerosis. TCRdb keeps only in-frame clones here, not all; method: immunoSEQ multiplex PCR. This sample yields 51,000 or so clones, of which 93% are seen a single time; under 2% belongs to the top ten. Looked up from germline, CDR1 is SGHAT and CDR2 is FQNNGV. The CDR3 spans 18 residues. V was clipped by 5 bases and J by 0 bases, with 20 bases between them. The input for sequencing was peripheral blood, taken in the second trimester of pregnancy. The receptor's source is a female donor with multiple sclerosis, enrolled in a pregnancy study. V usage is TRBV11-2 and J usage is TRBJ1-3; D uncertain. CDR3 residues: CASSLATPFTVSGNTIYF. DNA for the CDR3: TGTGCCAGCAGCCTTGCTACCCCCTTCACAGTCTCTGGAAACACCATATATTTT.